This T cell receptor (beta chain) was sequenced for a study of regulatory T cells in long-lasting Graves disease. For TCR beta, libraries came from iRepertoire HTBI primers and Arm-PCR of CDR3 regions. Via MiXCR, TCRdb re-called the multiplex PCR reads, giving one row per CDR3 protein. The sample has about 400,000 distinct CDR3 sequences, less than 25% seen once; the top ten hold around 21%. There are a few counts of this clonotype. Its specificity is not known. Specified time point: persistent/refractory GD, antithyroid drugs over 5 years with positive TRAb. With RNA extracted from PBMCs as input, the TCR library was made. The study, taken as a whole, reports: Patients with persistent disease showed a bias toward TRBV28, TRBJ1-2 and TRBJ2-5. Researchers examined only peripheral blood and not thyroid tissue. Authors noted too few samples as a limitation. More public clonotypes were shared by persistent patients (under 3,000) than by new patients (roughly 870).

The V end lost 2 bases, the J end lost 3 bases, and 16 bases lay between the germline ends. This CDR3 comprises 16 residues. Germline V gives CDR1 SGHKS, CDR2 YYEKEE (reference sequence). This sequence was found in a female donor with Graves disease. Material: peripheral blood mononuclear cells (PBMCs), obtained when the disease was refractory, from a patient treated with antithyroid drugs. The chain has TRBV5-5 and TRBJ2-3; D possibly corresponds to TRBD2 (6 bases). CDR3 sequence reads: CASSFAGLPYTDTQYF. The CDR3 DNA sequence: TGTGCCAGCAGCTTCGCGGGACTCCCCTATACAGATACGCAGTATTTT.